This T cell receptor (beta chain) was sequenced during a study of blood T cell repertoires in COVID-19. Study information: Samples came from the United States, Italy and Spain, spanning acute and convalescent COVID-19. PBMCs, B-cell-depleted T cells, or T cells provided the cDNA or gDNA that made up the material.

Clones were read by immunoSEQ multiplex PCR, and TCRdb kept only the in-frame ones, dropping some. The sample holds over 80,000 clones; roughly 78% are singletons and the top ten take 15% to 20%. V lost 4 bases and J lost 10; bases outside the gene matches: 3. The CDR3 extends over 12 amino acids. From germline, CDR1 is SNHLY and CDR2 FYNNEI. Sequencing was carried out using peripheral blood. The chain is built from TRBV2 and TRBJ2-1; 8 bases line up with TRBD2. This clonotype originated in a woman older than 75 with active or convalescent COVID-19. The CDR3 spells CASSAGTREQFF. The CDR3, as DNA: TGTGCCAGCAGTGCCGGGACTAGGGAGCAGTTCTTC.